The sequence of this TCR beta chain was determined in a study of T cells in localized non-small cell lung cancer. Overall study findings and caveats: Elevated blood T cell density was associated with longer overall survival.

In germline, CDR1 is MDHEN, CDR2 SYDVKM. The CDR3 sequence is 16 residues long. J lost 7 bases, V lost 3 bases, and 15 bases had no gene match. As to this clone: The antigen remains undetermined.

Only in-frame clones appear in the TCRdb table, and some are missing; sequencing was by immunoSEQ multiplex PCR. This sample has about 39,000 clones, with around 79% found just once. The clonotype originates from a woman aged 40 to 75 with stage II squamous cell lung carcinoma. J is TRBJ2-7 and V is TRBV28; 7 positions agree with TRBD1. The specimen was PBMCs, collected before any cancer treatment. The CDR3 nucleotides are TGTGCCAGCAGTTTGTTTAGGGAACAGGGGATGAGGGAGCAGTACTTC. It is translated as CASSLFREQGMREQYF.